This T cell receptor (beta chain) was recovered during a study of T cell repertoires and leukemia-associated antigens (dated by TCRdb to between 2018 and 2021). At the level of the whole study: About 5.1 to 7 million read pairs and roughly 3.3 to 5.0 million effective reads were obtained per sample, with 15 million to 20 million effective reads obtained overall. Using in vitro peptide stimulation of healthy T cells, the study sought to determine the antigen recognized by a TCR Vbeta21 clone earlier detected in CML patients.

At the junction V is shortened by 1 base and J by 3 bases, with 10 bases in between. CDR3 length: 14 amino acids, cysteine to phenylalanine. Of all the DNA, just the CDR3 is kept, 42 bases in frame from base 1. CDR1 and CDR2 are drawn from the germline V gene: KGHSH, LQKENI. TRIzol reagent was used to extract total RNA from the cultured T cells. 5' rapid amplification of cDNA ends (5'RACE) was the method used to amplify TCRbeta libraries from the RNA. Library concentration and integrity were checked with Qubit, an Agilent instrument, and quantitative PCR before sequencing. Sequencing of qualified libraries was performed on Illumina HiSeq or MiSeq by a commercial service provider. Concerning the study's data processing: TCR sequences in each sample were identified using MiXCR version 1.8.2. To qualify, a clone needed a CDR3 longer than four amino acids, an in-frame nucleotide length, and no stop codon. A read containing the complete CDR3 structure was counted as an effective read. Validation of expanded clones was performed by RT-PCR with 24 Vbeta primers, GeneScan spectratyping, and Sanger sequencing. Clones were called with MiXCR by TCRdb after fastp trimmed the public reads at Q25, and only in-frame beta chains were retained. Rows with one shared CDR3 protein collapse into an entry with the most common genes and DNA. For this entry, the V and J calls and clone size follow TCRdb and not the study's own pipeline. In all, the sample holds about 11,000 distinct CDR3 sequences, and roughly two fifths of those were seen once. The biggest ten clones account for about 30% of the sample.

Concerning this clonotype itself: This clone's antigen is unknown. Per-nucleotide qualities are absent, and no much larger clonotype sits a single base away.

CD3+ T cells were initially rested overnight at approximately 2.4 million cells/mL in RPMI 1640 lacking fetal bovine serum. MACS immunomagnetic beads were used according to the manufacturer's instructions to isolate CD3+ T cells from PBMCs. Study-wide findings and limitations: The four groups showed no significant differences in numbers of Vbeta genes (about 60), Jbeta genes (approximately 13), VDJ rearrangements, or unique CDR3s. Direct testing of the expanded clones' antigen specificity and function was not done, and further investigation was required.

This receptor was taken from a female donor in good health. The specimen sequenced was CD3+ T cells sorted from blood and cultured. The rearranged chain carries TRBV18 and TRBJ2-7; the D gene is perhaps TRBD2, from 5 matching bases. The CDR3 reads as follows: CASSPHPGSYEQYF. The nucleotide sequence reads as follows: TGTGCCAGCTCACCACACCCGGGGAGCTACGAGCAGTACTTC.